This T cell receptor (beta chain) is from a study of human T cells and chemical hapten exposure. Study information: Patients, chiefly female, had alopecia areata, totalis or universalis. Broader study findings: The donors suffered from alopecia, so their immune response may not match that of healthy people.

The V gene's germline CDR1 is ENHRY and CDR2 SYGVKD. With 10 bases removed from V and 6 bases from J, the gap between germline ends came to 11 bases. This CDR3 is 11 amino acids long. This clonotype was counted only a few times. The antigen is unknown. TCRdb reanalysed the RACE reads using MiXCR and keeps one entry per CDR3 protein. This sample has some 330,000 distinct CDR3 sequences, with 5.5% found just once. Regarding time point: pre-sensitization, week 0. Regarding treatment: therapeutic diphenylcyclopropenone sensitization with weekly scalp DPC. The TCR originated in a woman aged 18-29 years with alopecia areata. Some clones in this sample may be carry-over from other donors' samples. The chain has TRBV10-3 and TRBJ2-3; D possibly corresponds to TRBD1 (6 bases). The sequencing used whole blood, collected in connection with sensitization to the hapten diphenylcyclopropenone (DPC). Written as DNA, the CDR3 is TGTGCCACCAGGGGTCTGGATACGCAGTATTTT. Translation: CATRGLDTQYF.